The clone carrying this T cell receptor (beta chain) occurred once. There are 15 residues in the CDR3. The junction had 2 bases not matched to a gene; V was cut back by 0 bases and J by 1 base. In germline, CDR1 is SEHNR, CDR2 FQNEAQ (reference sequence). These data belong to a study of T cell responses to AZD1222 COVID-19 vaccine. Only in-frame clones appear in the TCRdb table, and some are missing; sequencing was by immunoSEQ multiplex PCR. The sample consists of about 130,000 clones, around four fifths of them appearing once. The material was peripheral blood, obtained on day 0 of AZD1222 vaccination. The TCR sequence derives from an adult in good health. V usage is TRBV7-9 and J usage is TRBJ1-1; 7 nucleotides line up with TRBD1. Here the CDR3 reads CASSLAGTANTEAFF. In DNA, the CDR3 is TGTGCCAGCAGCTTAGCTGGGACAGCGAACACTGAAGCTTTCTTT.